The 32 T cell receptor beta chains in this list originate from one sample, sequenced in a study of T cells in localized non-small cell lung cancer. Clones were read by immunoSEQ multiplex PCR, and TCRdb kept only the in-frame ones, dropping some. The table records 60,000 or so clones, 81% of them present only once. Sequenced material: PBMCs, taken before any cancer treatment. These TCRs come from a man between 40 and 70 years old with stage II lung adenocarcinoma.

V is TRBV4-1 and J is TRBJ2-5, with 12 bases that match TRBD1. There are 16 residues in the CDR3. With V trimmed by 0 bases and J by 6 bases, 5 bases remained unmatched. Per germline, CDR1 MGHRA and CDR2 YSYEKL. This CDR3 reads CASSQEGQGAVKTQYF. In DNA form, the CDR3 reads TGCGCCAGCAGCCAAGAGGGACAGGGGGCCGTGAAGACCCAGTACTTC.

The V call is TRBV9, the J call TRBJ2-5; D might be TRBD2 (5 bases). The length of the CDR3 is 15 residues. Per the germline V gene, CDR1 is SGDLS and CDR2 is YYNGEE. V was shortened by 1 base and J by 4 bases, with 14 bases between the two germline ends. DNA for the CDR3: TGTGCCAGCAGCGTAACCCATGGGAGCGGAGAGACCCAGTACTTC. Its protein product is CASSVTHGSGETQYF. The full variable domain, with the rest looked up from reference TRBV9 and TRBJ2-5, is DSGVTQTPKHLITATGQRVTLRCSPRSGDLSVYWYQQSLDQGLQFLIQYYNGEERAKGNILERFSAQQFPDLHSELNLSSLELGDSALYFCASSVTHGSGETQYFGPGTRLLVL.

The DNA for the CDR3 is TGTGCCAGCACCTCGCGGGAAAGCTCCTACGAGCAGTACTTC. Encoded protein: CASTSRESSYEQYF. The chain employs TRBV7-9 and TRBJ2-7; a possible D gene is TRBD2 (6 bases). CDR3 size: 14 residues. CDR1 and CDR2 from the germline V gene are SEHNR and FQNEAQ (reference sequence). V lost 7 bases and J lost 0, with 13 bases in between.

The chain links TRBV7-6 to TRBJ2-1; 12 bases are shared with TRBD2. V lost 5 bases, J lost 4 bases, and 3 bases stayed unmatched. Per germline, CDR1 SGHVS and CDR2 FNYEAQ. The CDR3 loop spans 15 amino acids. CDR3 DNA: TGTGCCAGCAGCCCGACTAGCGGGGGTTACAATGAGCAGTTCTTC. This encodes CASSPTSGGYNEQFF.

In DNA, the CDR3 is TGTGCCAGCAGTGGGACCACAGATACGCAGTATTTT. Amino acid sequence: CASSGTTDTQYF. The rearrangement uses TRBV25-1 and TRBJ2-3, with D unclear. V lost 4 bases and J lost 2, with 4 bases in between. The germline gives CDR1 MGHDK, CDR2 SYGVNS. There are 12 residues in the CDR3.

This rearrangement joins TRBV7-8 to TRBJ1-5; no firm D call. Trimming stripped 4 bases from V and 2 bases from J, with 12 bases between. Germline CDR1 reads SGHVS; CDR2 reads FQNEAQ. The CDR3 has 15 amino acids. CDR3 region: CASSSGRVGNQPQHF. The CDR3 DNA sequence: TGTGCCAGCAGCTCGGGCAGAGTAGGCAATCAGCCCCAGCATTTT.

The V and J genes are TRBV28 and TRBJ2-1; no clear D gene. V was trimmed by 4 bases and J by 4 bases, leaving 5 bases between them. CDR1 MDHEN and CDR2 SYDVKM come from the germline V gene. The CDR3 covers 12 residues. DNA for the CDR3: TGTGCCAGCAGTTACGGGTACAATGAGCAGTTCTTC. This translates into CASSYGYNEQFF.

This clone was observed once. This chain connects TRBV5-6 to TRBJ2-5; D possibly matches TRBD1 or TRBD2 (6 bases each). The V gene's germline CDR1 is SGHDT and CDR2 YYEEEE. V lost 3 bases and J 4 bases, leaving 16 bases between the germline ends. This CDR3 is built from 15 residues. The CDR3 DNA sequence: TGTGCCAGCAGCTATGTAGGGGGACTCCCAGAGACCCAGTACTTC. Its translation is CASSYVGGLPETQYF.

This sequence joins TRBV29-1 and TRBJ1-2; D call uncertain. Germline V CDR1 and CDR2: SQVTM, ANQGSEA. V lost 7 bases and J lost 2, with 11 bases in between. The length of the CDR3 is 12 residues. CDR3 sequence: CSAGPMNYGYTF. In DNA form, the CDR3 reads TGCAGCGCCGGACCTATGAACTATGGCTACACCTTC.

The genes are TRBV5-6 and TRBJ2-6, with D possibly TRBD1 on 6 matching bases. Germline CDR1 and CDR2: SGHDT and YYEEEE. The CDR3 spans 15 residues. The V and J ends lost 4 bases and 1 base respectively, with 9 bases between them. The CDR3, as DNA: TGTGCCAGCAGCGCCACAGGGTCTGGGGCCAACGTCCTGACTTTC. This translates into CASSATGSGANVLTF.

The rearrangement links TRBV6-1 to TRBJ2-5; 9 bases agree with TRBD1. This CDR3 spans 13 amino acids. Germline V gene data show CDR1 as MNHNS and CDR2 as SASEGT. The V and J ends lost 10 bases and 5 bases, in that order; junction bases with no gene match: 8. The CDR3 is CAIRDRVEETQYF. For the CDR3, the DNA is TGTGCCATCCGGGACAGGGTGGAGGAGACCCAGTACTTC.

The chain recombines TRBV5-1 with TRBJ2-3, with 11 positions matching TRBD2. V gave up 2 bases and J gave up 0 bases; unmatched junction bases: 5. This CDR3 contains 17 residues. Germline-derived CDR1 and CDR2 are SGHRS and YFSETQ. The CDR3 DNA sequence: TGCGCCAGCAGCTTATTGACTAGCGGGGCTAGCACAGATACGCAGTATTTT. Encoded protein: CASSLLTSGASTDTQYF.

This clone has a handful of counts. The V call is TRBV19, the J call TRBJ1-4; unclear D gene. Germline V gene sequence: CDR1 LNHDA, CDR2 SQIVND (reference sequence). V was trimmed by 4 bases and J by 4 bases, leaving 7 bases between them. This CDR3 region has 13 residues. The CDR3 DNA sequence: TGTGCCAGTAGTACGCGGATTAATGAAAAACTGTTTTTT. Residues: CASSTRINEKLFF.

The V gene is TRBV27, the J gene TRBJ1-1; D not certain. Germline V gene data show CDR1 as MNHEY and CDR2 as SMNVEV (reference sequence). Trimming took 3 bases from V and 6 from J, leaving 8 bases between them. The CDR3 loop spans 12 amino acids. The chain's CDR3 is CASSFMGSEAFF. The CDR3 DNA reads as TGTGCCAGCAGTTTCATGGGCTCTGAAGCTTTCTTT.

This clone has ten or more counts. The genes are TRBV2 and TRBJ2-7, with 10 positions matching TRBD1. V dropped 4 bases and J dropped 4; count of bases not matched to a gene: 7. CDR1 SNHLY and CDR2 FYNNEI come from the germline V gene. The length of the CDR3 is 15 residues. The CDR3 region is CASSGKTGGLYEQYF. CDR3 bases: TGTGCCAGCAGTGGCAAGACAGGGGGCTTATACGAGCAGTACTTC.

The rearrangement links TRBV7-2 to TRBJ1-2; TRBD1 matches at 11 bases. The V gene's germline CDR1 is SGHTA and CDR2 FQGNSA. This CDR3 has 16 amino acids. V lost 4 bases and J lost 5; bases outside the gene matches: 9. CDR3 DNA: TGTGCCAGCAGCTCCCATGGACAGGGGGCCAATTATGGCTACACCTTC. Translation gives CASSSHGQGANYGYTF.

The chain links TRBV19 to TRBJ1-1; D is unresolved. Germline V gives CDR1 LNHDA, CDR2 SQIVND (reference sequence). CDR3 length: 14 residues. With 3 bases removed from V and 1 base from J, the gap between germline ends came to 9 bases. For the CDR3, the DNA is TGTGCCAGTAGTATCCAATTTCAGAACACTGAAGCTTTCTTT. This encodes CASSIQFQNTEAFF.

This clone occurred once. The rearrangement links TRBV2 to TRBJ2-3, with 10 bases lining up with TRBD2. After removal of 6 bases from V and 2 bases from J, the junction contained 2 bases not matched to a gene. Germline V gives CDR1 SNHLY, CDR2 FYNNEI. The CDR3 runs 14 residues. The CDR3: CASRGLAATDTQYF. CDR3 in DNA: TGTGCCAGCAGAGGACTAGCGGCCACAGATACGCAGTATTTT.

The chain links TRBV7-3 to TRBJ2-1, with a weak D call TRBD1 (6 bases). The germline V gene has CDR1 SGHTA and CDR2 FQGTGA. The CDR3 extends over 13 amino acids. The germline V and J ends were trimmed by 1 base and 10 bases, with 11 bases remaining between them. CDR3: CASSLNAGAEQFF. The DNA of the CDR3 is TGTGCCAGCAGCTTAAATGCAGGGGCAGAGCAGTTCTTC. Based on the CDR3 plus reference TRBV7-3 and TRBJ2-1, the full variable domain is GAGVSQTPSNKVTEKGKYVELRCDPISGHTALYWYRQSLGQGPEFLIYFQGTGAADDSGLPNDRFFAVRPEGSVSTLKIQRTERGDSAVYLCASSLNAGAEQFFGPGTRLTVL.

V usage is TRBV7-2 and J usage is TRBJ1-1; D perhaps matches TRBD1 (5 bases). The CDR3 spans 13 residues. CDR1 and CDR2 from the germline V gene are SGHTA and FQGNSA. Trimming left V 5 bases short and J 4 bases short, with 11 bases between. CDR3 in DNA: TGTGCCAGCAGCAAAACAGGAAGCACTGAAGCTTTCTTT. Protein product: CASSKTGSTEAFF.

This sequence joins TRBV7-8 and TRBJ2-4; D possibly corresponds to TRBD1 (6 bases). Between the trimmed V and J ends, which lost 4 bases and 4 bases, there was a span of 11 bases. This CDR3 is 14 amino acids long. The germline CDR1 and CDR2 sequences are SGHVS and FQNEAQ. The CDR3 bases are TGTGCCAGCAGCTCGTTAGGACAGAAAAACATTCAGTACTTC. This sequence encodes CASSSLGQKNIQYF. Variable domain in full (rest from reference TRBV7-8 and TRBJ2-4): GAGVSQSPRYKVAKRGQDVALRCDPISGHVSLFWYQQALGQGPEFLTYFQNEAQLDKSGLPSDRFFAERPEGSVSTLKIQRTQQEDSAVYLCASSSLGQKNIQYFGAGTRLSVL.

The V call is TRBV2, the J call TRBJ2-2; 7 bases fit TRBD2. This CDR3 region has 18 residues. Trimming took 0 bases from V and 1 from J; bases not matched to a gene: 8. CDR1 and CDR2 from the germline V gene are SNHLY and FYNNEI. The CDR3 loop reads CASSEALRVAGNTGELFF. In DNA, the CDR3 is TGTGCCAGCAGTGAAGCGCTTCGGGTAGCGGGGAACACCGGGGAGCTGTTTTTT.

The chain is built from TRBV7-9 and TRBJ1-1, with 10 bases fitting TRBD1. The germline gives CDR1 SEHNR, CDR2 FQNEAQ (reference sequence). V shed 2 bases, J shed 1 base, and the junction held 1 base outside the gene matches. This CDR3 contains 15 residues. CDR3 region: CASSLRDRGNTEAFF. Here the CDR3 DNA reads TGTGCCAGCAGCTTAAGGGACAGGGGGAACACTGAAGCTTTCTTT.

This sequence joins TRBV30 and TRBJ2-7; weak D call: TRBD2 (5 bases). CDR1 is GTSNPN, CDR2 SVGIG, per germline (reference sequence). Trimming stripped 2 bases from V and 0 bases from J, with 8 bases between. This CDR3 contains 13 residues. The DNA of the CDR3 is TGTGCCTGGAGTCGGGATAGCTCCTACGAGCAGTACTTC. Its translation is CAWSRDSSYEQYF. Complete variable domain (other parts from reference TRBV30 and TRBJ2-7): SQTIHQWPATLVQPVGSPLSLECTVEGTSNPNLYWYRQAAGRGLQLLFYSVGIGQISSEVPQNLSASRPQDRQFILSSKKLLLSDSGFYLCAWSRDSSYEQYFGPGTRLTVT.

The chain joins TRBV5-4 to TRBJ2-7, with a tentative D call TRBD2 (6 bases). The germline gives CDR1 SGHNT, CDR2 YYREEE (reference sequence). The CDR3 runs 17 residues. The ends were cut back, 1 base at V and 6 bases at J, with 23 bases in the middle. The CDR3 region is CASSLLNTGTLTTEQYF. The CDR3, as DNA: TGTGCCAGCAGCTTGCTCAACACCGGGACTTTGACGACCGAGCAGTACTTC.

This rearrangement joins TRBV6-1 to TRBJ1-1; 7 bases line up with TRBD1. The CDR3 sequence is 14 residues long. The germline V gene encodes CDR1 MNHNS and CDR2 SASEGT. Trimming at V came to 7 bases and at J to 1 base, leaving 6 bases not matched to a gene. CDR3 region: CASTLKGANTEAFF. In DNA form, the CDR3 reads TGTGCCAGCACCTTAAAGGGGGCGAACACTGAAGCTTTCTTT.

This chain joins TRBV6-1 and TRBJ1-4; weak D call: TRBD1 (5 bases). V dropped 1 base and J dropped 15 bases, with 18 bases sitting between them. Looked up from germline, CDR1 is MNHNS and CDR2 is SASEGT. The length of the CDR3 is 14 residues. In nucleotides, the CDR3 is TGTGCCAGCAGTGAAGGCGCTAGAGGGGCCAGGGTGTTTTTT. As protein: CASSEGARGARVFF.

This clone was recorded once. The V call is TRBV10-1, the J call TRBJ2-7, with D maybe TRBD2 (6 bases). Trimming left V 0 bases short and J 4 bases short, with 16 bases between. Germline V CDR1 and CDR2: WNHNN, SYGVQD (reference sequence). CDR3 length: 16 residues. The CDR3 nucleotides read TGCGCCAGCAGTGAGTCACCCCTAGCGAACGGGTACGAGCAGTACTTC. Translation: CASSESPLANGYEQYF.

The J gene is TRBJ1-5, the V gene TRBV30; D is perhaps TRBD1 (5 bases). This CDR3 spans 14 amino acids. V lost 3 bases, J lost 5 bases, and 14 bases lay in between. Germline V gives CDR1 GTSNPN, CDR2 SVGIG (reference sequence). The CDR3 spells CAWSHRDGYQPQHF. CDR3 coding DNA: TGTGCCTGGAGCCACCGGGACGGCTATCAGCCCCAGCATTTT.

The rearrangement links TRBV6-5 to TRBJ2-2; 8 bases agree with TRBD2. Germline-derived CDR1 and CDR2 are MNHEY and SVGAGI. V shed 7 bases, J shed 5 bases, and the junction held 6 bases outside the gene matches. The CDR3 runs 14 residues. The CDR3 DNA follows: TGTGCCAGCACGGGACTAGGCAGGACCGGGGAGCTGTTTTTT. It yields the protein CASTGLGRTGELFF.

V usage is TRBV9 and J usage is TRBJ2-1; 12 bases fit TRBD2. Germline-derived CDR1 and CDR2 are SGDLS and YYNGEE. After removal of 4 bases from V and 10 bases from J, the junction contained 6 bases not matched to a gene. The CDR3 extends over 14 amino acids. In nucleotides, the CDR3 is TGTGCCAGCAGCCCTAGCGGGAGGGGCTGGGAGCAGTTCTTC. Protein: CASSPSGRGWEQFF.

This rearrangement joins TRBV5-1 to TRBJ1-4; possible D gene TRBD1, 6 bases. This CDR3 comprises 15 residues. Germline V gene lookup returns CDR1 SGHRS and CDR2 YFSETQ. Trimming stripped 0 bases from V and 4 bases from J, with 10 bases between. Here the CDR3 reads CASSLEGHHNEKLFF. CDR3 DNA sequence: TGCGCCAGCAGCTTGGAGGGACATCATAATGAAAAACTGTTTTTT. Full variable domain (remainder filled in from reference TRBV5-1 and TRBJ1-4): KAGVTQTPRYLIKTRGQQVTLSCSPISGHRSVSWYQQTPGQGLQFLFEYFSETQRNKGNFPGRFSGRQFSNSRSEMNVSTLELGDSALYLCASSLEGHHNEKLFFGSGTQLSVL.